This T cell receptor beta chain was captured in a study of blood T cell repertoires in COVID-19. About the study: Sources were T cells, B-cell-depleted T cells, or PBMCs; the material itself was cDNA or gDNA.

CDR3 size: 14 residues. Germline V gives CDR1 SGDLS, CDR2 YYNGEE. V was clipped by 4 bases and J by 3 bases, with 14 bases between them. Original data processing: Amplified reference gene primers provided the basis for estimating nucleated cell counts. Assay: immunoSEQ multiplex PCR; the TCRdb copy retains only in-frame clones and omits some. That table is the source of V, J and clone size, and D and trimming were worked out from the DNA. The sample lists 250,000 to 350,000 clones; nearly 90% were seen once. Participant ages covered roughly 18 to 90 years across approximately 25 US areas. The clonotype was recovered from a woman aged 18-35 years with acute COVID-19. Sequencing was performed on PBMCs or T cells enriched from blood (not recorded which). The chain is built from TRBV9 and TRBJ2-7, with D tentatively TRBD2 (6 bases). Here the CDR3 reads CASSPRPGVYEQYF. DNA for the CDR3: TGTGCCAGCAGCCCCCGCCCGGGAGTCTACGAGCAGTACTTC.